The 18 T cell receptor beta chains presented below share a single source sample, sequenced in a study of control samples from healthy donors and cancer patients. Here immunoSEQ multiplex PCR was the method, and the copy in TCRdb shows in-frame clones only, minus some. This sample has tens of thousands of clones, with roughly 94% found just once. The sequencing sample was made of blood. The receptor source for this set is a young man in good health.

V is TRBV9 and J is TRBJ1-1; 7 bases line up with TRBD1. V was clipped by 3 bases and J by 0 bases; unmatched bases: 8. The CDR3 totals 16 residues. CDR1 and CDR2 from the germline V gene are SGDLS and YYNGEE. As DNA, the CDR3 is TGTGCCAGCAGCGGGGGGGACAGTACTATGAACACTGAAGCTTTCTTT. This sequence encodes CASSGGDSTMNTEAFF.

V usage is TRBV28 and J usage is TRBJ2-5; D is undetermined. This CDR3 contains 14 residues. The V end lost 3 bases, the J end lost 2 bases, and 10 bases lay between the germline ends. Germline loops: CDR1 MDHEN, CDR2 SYDVKM. The DNA for the CDR3 is TGTGCCAGCAGTTTCTGGTCGGTTCAAGAGACCCAGTACTTC. Amino acids: CASSFWSVQETQYF.

The table lists this clone with a count of one. V and J are TRBV6-2 or TRBV6-3 and TRBJ1-6; no definite D call. Trimming left V 3 bases short and J 7 bases short, with 13 bases between. Germline values: CDR1 MNHEY, CDR2 SVGEGT. The length of the CDR3 is 15 residues. CDR3 in DNA: TGTGCCAGCAGTTATGCGGCAGAAAAAAATTCACCCCTCCACTTT. As protein: CASSYAAEKNSPLHF.

The chain joins TRBV3-1 (or the pseudogene TRBV3-2) to TRBJ1-1, with TRBD1 identical over 7 bases. The CDR3 consists of 12 residues. Trimming took 5 bases from V and 7 from J; bases not matched to a gene: 4. The V gene's germline CDR1 is LGHDT and CDR2 YNNKEL (reference sequence). The CDR3 bases are TGTGCCAGCAGCTACAGACAGGGTGAAGCTTTCTTT. Its translation is CASSYRQGEAFF.

The chain has TRBV29-1 and TRBJ2-7; a possible D gene is TRBD2 (5 bases). Trimming took 6 bases from V and 2 from J, leaving 14 bases between them. CDR1 SQVTM and CDR2 ANQGSEA come from the germline V gene. CDR3 length equals 13 residues. CDR3 DNA: TGCAGCGTCCCGGACTTCTTACCCTACGAGCAGTACTTC. This sequence encodes CSVPDFLPYEQYF.

This chain links TRBV11-2 with TRBJ2-2; 11 positions match TRBD1. Per the germline V gene, CDR1 is SGHAT and CDR2 is FQNNGV. The CDR3 loop spans 18 amino acids. V lost 1 base, J lost 4 bases, and 8 bases stayed unmatched. DNA of the CDR3: TGTGCCAGCAGCTTAGTCCCCGGGACAGGGGGGACCACCGGGGAGCTGTTTTTT. Translation: CASSLVPGTGGTTGELFF. The full variable domain, its missing parts supplied by reference TRBV11-2 and TRBJ2-2, is EAGVAQSPRYKIIEKRQSVAFWCNPISGHATLYWYQQILGQGPKLLIQFQNNGVVDDSQLPKDRFSAERLKGVDSTLKIQPAKLEDSAVYLCASSLVPGTGGTTGELFFGEGSRLTVL.

The chain has TRBV5-4 and TRBJ1-5; tentatively, D is TRBD1 (5 bases). V was trimmed by 0 bases and J by 5 bases, leaving 9 bases between them. In germline, CDR1 is SGHNT, CDR2 YYREEE (reference sequence). This CDR3 is 14 amino acids long. The CDR3 DNA sequence: TGTGCCAGCAGCTTGGTTAGGGGTGATCAGCCCCAGCATTTT. Encoded protein: CASSLVRGDQPQHF.

The chain is built from TRBV19 and TRBJ1-1; no clear D. The CDR3 loop spans 15 amino acids. Trimming took off 8 bases at V and 4 bases at J, with 20 bases between the two ends. Germline V gene sequence: CDR1 LNHDA, CDR2 SQIVND (reference sequence). The DNA for the CDR3 is TGTGCCAGTCGTAGATCGTCCCAGGAGGTCACTGAAGCTTTCTTT. This codes for CASRRSSQEVTEAFF.

J is TRBJ2-1 and V is TRBV24-1; D not certain. CDR1 KGHDR and CDR2 SFDVKD come from the germline V gene. This CDR3 is 13 amino acids long. V dropped 5 bases and J dropped 3 bases, with 7 bases sitting between them. The CDR3 region is CATSALLYNEQFF. Written as DNA, the CDR3 is TGTGCCACCAGTGCTCTACTCTACAATGAGCAGTTCTTC.

V usage is TRBV19 and J usage is TRBJ1-2, with 8 bases fitting TRBD1. The germline CDR1 and CDR2 sequences are LNHDA and SQIVND (reference sequence). This CDR3 contains 14 residues. J was trimmed by 4 bases and V by 5 bases; bases with no gene match: 6. CDR3 DNA: TGTGCCAGTAGTGGGGGACAGGAGGTCTATGGCTACACCTTC. Its protein is CASSGGQEVYGYTF.

Concerning this clone: The identical CDR3 is also encoded by other nucleotide sequences in the sample. V and J are TRBV19 and TRBJ1-1, with 8 bases matching TRBD1. CDR1 is LNHDA, CDR2 SQIVND, per germline (reference sequence). The CDR3 spans 14 residues. V was clipped by 8 bases and J by 0 bases; unmatched bases: 5. The CDR3 DNA sequence: TGTGCCAGTCGCAACAGGGGGTTGAACACTGAAGCTTTCTTT. Encoded protein: CASRNRGLNTEAFF.

The rearrangement joins TRBV6-2 or TRBV6-3 to TRBJ1-1; weak D call: TRBD1 (5 bases). CDR3 length: 14 residues. Germline-derived CDR1 and CDR2 are MNHEY and SVGEGT. V was clipped by 2 bases and J by 3 bases, with 10 bases between them. DNA of the CDR3: TGTGCCAGCAGTTACACGCAGGGAGACACTGAAGCTTTCTTT. Protein: CASSYTQGDTEAFF.

The V gene is TRBV18, the J gene TRBJ1-6; TRBD1 is a possible D gene (6 bases). The germline V and J ends were trimmed by 3 bases and 6 bases, with 21 bases remaining between them. Germline CDR1 reads KGHSH; CDR2 reads LQKENI. The CDR3 loop spans 18 amino acids. CDR3 bases: TGTGCCAGCTCACCCAGACAGGCCTTCGCGGACCCTAATTCACCCCTCCACTTT. Its translation: CASSPRQAFADPNSPLHF.

The V call is TRBV4-1, the J call TRBJ2-2; 16 nucleotides match TRBD2. J lost 3 bases, V lost 4 bases, and 2 bases had no gene match. Germline V gene data show CDR1 as MGHRA and CDR2 as YSYEKL. The CDR3 runs 17 residues. CDR3 sequence (DNA): TGCGCCAGCAGCCGGGGACTAGCGGGAGGGTACACCGGGGAGCTGTTTTTT. Protein product: CASSRGLAGGYTGELFF.

The rearrangement joins TRBV9 to TRBJ1-4; D call uncertain. Trimming cost V 0 bases and J 4 bases, with 7 bases left between them. The CDR3 sequence is 14 residues long. Germline V lookup: CDR1 SGDLS, CDR2 YYNGEE. This chain's CDR3 is CASSVGQDNEKLFF. The CDR3 bases are TGTGCCAGCAGCGTAGGGCAGGATAATGAAAAACTGTTTTTT.

The rearrangement uses TRBV19 and TRBJ1-1; maybe TRBD1 (5 bases). Germline CDR1 is LNHDA and CDR2 is SQIVND (reference sequence). The CDR3 consists of 16 residues. With 5 bases removed from V and 2 bases from J, the gap between germline ends came to 18 bases. CDR3 in amino acids: CASSPKPQVTNTEAFF. As DNA, the CDR3 is TGTGCCAGTAGTCCGAAACCACAGGTTACTAACACTGAAGCTTTCTTT.

The gene calls are TRBV20-1 and TRBJ1-1; D uncertain. Germline V CDR1 and CDR2: DFQATT, SNEGSKA (reference sequence). V dropped 3 bases and J dropped 5 bases, with 7 bases sitting between them. This CDR3 comprises 11 residues. In nucleotides, the CDR3 is TGCAGTGCTAGCCGGGAAACTGAAGCTTTCTTT. This codes for CSASRETEAFF.

V is TRBV5-1 and J is TRBJ1-2; the match to TRBD1 covers 8 bases. Germline CDR1 SGHRS, CDR2 YFSETQ. J gave up 8 bases and V 0 bases, and 6 bases lay outside the gene matches. The CDR3 runs 14 residues. This chain's CDR3 is CASSLGQGAEGYTF. In nucleotides, the CDR3 is TGCGCCAGCAGCTTGGGCCAGGGGGCAGAGGGCTACACCTTC. Together with reference TRBV5-1 and TRBJ1-2, the CDR3 gives the full variable domain: KAGVTQTPRYLIKTRGQQVTLSCSPISGHRSVSWYQQTPGQGLQFLFEYFSETQRNKGNFPGRFSGRQFSNSRSEMNVSTLELGDSALYLCASSLGQGAEGYTFGSGTRLTVV.